The 24 T cell receptor beta chains below all came from one sample that was sequenced in a study of T cell repertoires in cytomegalovirus infection. TCRdb reprocessed the reads via MiXCR and lists one record per CDR3 protein. The sample yields some 160,000 distinct CDR3 sequences, about a sixth seen once. Sequencing was done on a sample of CD8+ T cells from PBMCs. The receptors come from a human donor in good health (CMV status not recorded). Some clones in this sample may be carry-over from other donors' samples.

The V gene is TRBV7-7, the J gene TRBJ2-3, with D unclear. From germline, CDR1 is SSHAT and CDR2 FNYEAQ (reference sequence). CDR3 length: 15 amino acids. Trimming stripped 5 bases from V and 4 bases from J, with 16 bases between. The CDR3 DNA is TGTGCCAGCAGCCCGGACCCCGTGAGGTCAGATACGCAGTATTTT. Its translation: CASSPDPVRSDTQYF.

This chain connects TRBV29-1 to TRBJ2-2; D gene unclear. The CDR3 extends over 12 amino acids. Germline lookup yields CDR1 SQVTM and CDR2 ANQGSEA. Trimming stripped 6 bases from V and 0 bases from J, with 5 bases between. The CDR3 bases are TGCAGCGTCTGGGCGAACACCGGGGAGCTGTTTTTT. Encoded protein: CSVWANTGELFF.

The sample holds a few counts of this clonotype. The rearrangement joins TRBV15 to TRBJ2-2; no definite D call. Trimming cost V 3 bases and J 0 bases, with 5 bases left between them. Germline CDR1 LNHNV, CDR2 YYDKDF (reference sequence). The CDR3 contains 14 residues. CDR3 sequence: CATSSLANTGELFF. The CDR3 DNA follows: TGTGCCACCAGCAGTCTCGCGAACACCGGGGAGCTGTTTTTT.

In its sample, this clonotype was seen a few times. The chain recombines TRBV7-2 with TRBJ1-5; TRBD1 aligns across 8 bases. Germline CDR1 reads SGHTA; CDR2 reads FQGNSA. Trimming removed 5 bases from V and 10 bases from J; junction bases left unmatched: 7. CDR3 length equals 13 residues. CDR3: CASSRLTGGPQHF. CDR3 nucleotides: TGTGCCAGCAGCCGACTAACAGGGGGACCCCAGCATTTT.

This clonotype was picked up a small number of times. The chain links TRBV7-2 to TRBJ1-4; D is unclear. Germline lookup yields CDR1 SGHTA and CDR2 FQGNSA. CDR3 length: 15 residues. V lost 2 bases and J 0 bases, leaving 7 bases between the germline ends. The CDR3 loop reads CASSLMRATNEKLFF. In DNA, the CDR3 is TGTGCCAGCAGCTTAATGAGGGCAACTAATGAAAAACTGTTTTTT. Variable domain in full (rest from reference TRBV7-2 and TRBJ1-4): GAGVSQSPSNKVTEKGKDVELRCDPISGHTALYWYRQSLGQGLEFLIYFQGNSAPDKSGLPSDRFSAERTGGSVSTLTIQRTQQEDSAVYLCASSLMRATNEKLFFGSGTQLSVL.

The rearrangement joins TRBV7-8 to TRBJ2-1, with D perhaps given as TRBD1 or TRBD2 (7 bases each). Trimming took 3 bases from V and 10 from J, leaving 19 bases between them. The CDR3 is 15 amino acids. The V gene's germline CDR1 is SGHVS and CDR2 FQNEAQ. This chain's CDR3 is CASSFPQGGAREQFF. DNA for the CDR3: TGTGCCAGCAGCTTTCCCCAGGGGGGGGCGCGGGAGCAGTTCTTC.

The genes are TRBV15 and TRBJ2-7, with TRBD1 matching 8 bases. The CDR3 runs 16 residues. V lost 0 bases and J lost 2; bases outside the gene matches: 6. Germline V lookup: CDR1 LNHNV, CDR2 YYDKDF (reference sequence). The CDR3 protein is CATSRDLGQEAYEQYF. The CDR3 coding sequence is TGTGCCACCAGCAGAGACCTGGGACAGGAGGCCTACGAGCAGTACTTC.

This clonotype was counted ten times or more. The CDR3 coding sequence is TGTGCCAGCAGCACCACCAGGAGTAGGGGGACAGGGTACAATGAGCAGTTCTTC. It yields the protein CASSTTRSRGTGYNEQFF. V usage is TRBV7-2 and J usage is TRBJ2-1, with TRBD1 matching over 9 bases. Trimming cost V 5 bases and J 4 bases; bases outside gene matches: 15. Per the germline V gene, CDR1 is SGHTA and CDR2 is FQGNSA. CDR3 length: 18 residues.

This clonotype was counted between two and nine times. The gene calls are TRBV29-1 and TRBJ1-1, with TRBD1 as a possible D gene (5 bases). Trimming removed 7 bases at V and 0 bases at J, with 15 bases between. The CDR3 totals 14 residues. Germline assignment: CDR1 SQVTM and CDR2 ANQGSEA. CDR3 sequence (DNA): TGCAGCGGCCTCCCAGGGTCAATGAACACTGAAGCTTTCTTT. This encodes CSGLPGSMNTEAFF.

The V and J genes are TRBV2 and TRBJ1-4, with 9 positions matching TRBD1. Per the germline V gene, CDR1 is SNHLY and CDR2 is FYNNEI. CDR3 size: 14 residues. The V gene end was trimmed by 7 bases and the J gene end by 7 bases; junction bases not matched to a gene: 7. CDR3 in amino acids: CASNTGGSGEKLFF. The CDR3, as DNA: TGTGCCAGCAATACAGGGGGCTCTGGTGAAAAACTGTTTTTT.

In this sample, this clonotype turned up a few times. The V gene is TRBV6-4, the J gene TRBJ2-1, with D possibly being TRBD1 (6 bases). Germline V CDR1 and CDR2: MRHNA, SNTAGT. CDR3 size: 14 residues. V was clipped by 6 bases and J by 7 bases, with 16 bases between them. The CDR3 nucleotides are TGTGCCAGCAGCCCAAGACAGGAGATAAATGAGCAGTTCTTC. Amino acid sequence: CASSPRQEINEQFF.

This clonotype was observed a few times. The gene calls are TRBV28 and TRBJ2-5; TRBD1 matches 9 bases. Germline V gene data show CDR1 as MDHEN and CDR2 as SYDVKM. The CDR3 contains 15 residues. Trimming took 5 bases from V and 7 from J; bases not matched to a gene: 11. CDR3 nucleotides: TGTGCCAGCAGTAACCGGGACAGGGAGATAGCGACCCAGTACTTC. Its translation is CASSNRDREIATQYF.

The V call is TRBV2, the J call TRBJ1-5, with 11 bases matching TRBD1. The ends lost 9 bases at V and 8 bases at J; junction bases unmatched: 9. In germline, CDR1 is SNHLY, CDR2 FYNNEI. The CDR3 runs 14 residues. This chain's CDR3 is CASGTGGSLKPQHF. CDR3 bases: TGTGCCAGTGGGACAGGGGGGTCCCTAAAGCCCCAGCATTTT.

The rearrangement joins TRBV27 to TRBJ2-7; tentatively, D is TRBD1 (5 bases). With 5 bases removed from V and 3 bases from J, the gap between germline ends came to 11 bases. This CDR3 has 13 amino acids. CDR1 is MNHEY, CDR2 SMNVEV, per germline (reference sequence). This CDR3 is CASSPSRDYEQYF. The CDR3 region has the DNA TGTGCCAGCAGTCCGAGCAGGGACTACGAGCAGTACTTC.

The chain links TRBV4-1 to TRBJ2-3; no reliable D call. The CDR3 runs to 11 residues. Germline values: CDR1 MGHRA, CDR2 YSYEKL. V was cut by 6 bases and J by 6 bases, with 7 bases left in between. CDR3 sequence: CASSREDTQYF. The CDR3 bases are TGCGCCAGCAGTCGTGAGGATACGCAGTATTTT.

In this sample, this clonotype turned up a few times. The rearrangement links TRBV7-2 to TRBJ1-5; D is unclear. From germline, CDR1 is SGHTA and CDR2 FQGNSA. The germline V and J ends were trimmed by 5 bases and 7 bases, with 21 bases remaining between them. The CDR3 loop spans 16 amino acids. CDR3 loop: CASSTTRSGEWQPQHF. The CDR3 DNA is TGTGCCAGCAGCACCACCCGTAGCGGGGAATGGCAGCCCCAGCATTTT.

CDR3 sequence reads: CASSLFAGDINEQFF. CDR3 bases: TGTGCCAGCAGTTTATTCGCGGGAGATATAAATGAGCAGTTCTTC. The chain combines TRBV12-3 or TRBV12-4 with TRBJ2-1; 7 bases are shared with TRBD2. CDR3 length equals 15 residues. With 2 bases clipped from V and 7 bases from J, the junction kept 8 bases outside the gene matches.

The rearrangement links TRBV6-2 or TRBV6-3 to TRBJ2-5; D assignment may be TRBD1 or TRBD2 (5 bases each). The CDR3 totals 13 residues. Germline-derived CDR1 and CDR2 are MNHEY and SVGEGT. With 5 bases removed from V and 2 bases from J, the gap between germline ends came to 9 bases. CDR3 region: CASSRGEQETQYF. The CDR3 DNA reads TGTGCCAGCAGTAGAGGGGAACAAGAGACCCAGTACTTC.

This clonotype was counted between two and nine times. This chain uses TRBV7-2 with TRBJ2-1; TRBD1 is a possible D gene (6 bases). Trimming took off 4 bases at V and 3 bases at J, with 19 bases between the two ends. This CDR3 has 17 amino acids. Germline V gene data show CDR1 as SGHTA and CDR2 as FQGNSA. The CDR3 loop reads CASSSTDSGTHYNEQFF. The DNA for the CDR3 is TGTGCCAGCAGCTCGACCGATTCCGGGACACACTACAATGAGCAGTTCTTC. Variable domain in full (rest from reference TRBV7-2 and TRBJ2-1): GAGVSQSPSNKVTEKGKDVELRCDPISGHTALYWYRQSLGQGLEFLIYFQGNSAPDKSGLPSDRFSAERTGGSVSTLTIQRTQQEDSAVYLCASSSTDSGTHYNEQFFGPGTRLTVL.

Many counts were recorded for this clonotype. The rearrangement uses TRBV7-8 and TRBJ2-1; TRBD2 aligns across 8 bases. Germline trimming cut 1 base from V and 2 bases from J; bases unmatched to any gene: 7. This CDR3 region has 17 residues. CDR1 and CDR2 (germline): SGHVS, FQNEAQ. CDR3 protein: CASSLGWIAGPYNEQFF. The CDR3 DNA follows: TGTGCCAGCAGCTTAGGGTGGATAGCGGGACCCTACAATGAGCAGTTCTTC.

V and J are TRBV10-3 and TRBJ2-3; D tentatively fits TRBD1 or TRBD2 (5 bases each). This CDR3 comprises 15 residues. From germline, CDR1 is ENHRY and CDR2 SYGVKD. V was cut by 0 bases and J by 7 bases, with 14 bases left in between. CDR3 nucleotides: TGTGCCATCAGTGAGTCGGGGACCCGCGAAAATACGCAGTATTTT. It is translated as CAISESGTRENTQYF.

This clonotype was seen only a few times. The rearrangement links TRBV6-2 or TRBV6-3 to TRBJ2-7; D is uncertain. This CDR3 comprises 11 residues. V gave up 0 bases and J gave up 7 bases, with 4 bases separating them. CDR1 and CDR2 from the germline V gene are MNHEY and SVGEGT. CDR3 sequence: CASSYSWEQYF. The CDR3 bases are TGTGCCAGCAGTTACTCTTGGGAGCAGTACTTC.

This clonotype was counted only a few times. This sequence joins TRBV7-2 and TRBJ2-7; D might be TRBD1 (6 bases). Deletions cut 4 bases from V and 6 bases from J, with 10 bases between. CDR3 length: 12 amino acids. The germline CDR1 and CDR2 sequences are SGHTA and FQGNSA. CDR3 in amino acids: CASSSSGAEQYF. The CDR3 bases are TGTGCCAGCAGCTCCTCAGGGGCCGAGCAGTACTTC.

CDR3 coding DNA: TGTGCCAGCAGCTTCTCCCAGAAAAATGAGCAGTTCTTC. The encoded protein is CASSFSQKNEQFF. The rearrangement uses TRBV7-9 and TRBJ2-1, with unresolved D. Germline CDR1 reads SEHNR; CDR2 reads FQNEAQ (reference sequence). The ends were cut back, 3 bases at V and 7 bases at J, with 10 bases in the middle. This CDR3 comprises 13 residues.